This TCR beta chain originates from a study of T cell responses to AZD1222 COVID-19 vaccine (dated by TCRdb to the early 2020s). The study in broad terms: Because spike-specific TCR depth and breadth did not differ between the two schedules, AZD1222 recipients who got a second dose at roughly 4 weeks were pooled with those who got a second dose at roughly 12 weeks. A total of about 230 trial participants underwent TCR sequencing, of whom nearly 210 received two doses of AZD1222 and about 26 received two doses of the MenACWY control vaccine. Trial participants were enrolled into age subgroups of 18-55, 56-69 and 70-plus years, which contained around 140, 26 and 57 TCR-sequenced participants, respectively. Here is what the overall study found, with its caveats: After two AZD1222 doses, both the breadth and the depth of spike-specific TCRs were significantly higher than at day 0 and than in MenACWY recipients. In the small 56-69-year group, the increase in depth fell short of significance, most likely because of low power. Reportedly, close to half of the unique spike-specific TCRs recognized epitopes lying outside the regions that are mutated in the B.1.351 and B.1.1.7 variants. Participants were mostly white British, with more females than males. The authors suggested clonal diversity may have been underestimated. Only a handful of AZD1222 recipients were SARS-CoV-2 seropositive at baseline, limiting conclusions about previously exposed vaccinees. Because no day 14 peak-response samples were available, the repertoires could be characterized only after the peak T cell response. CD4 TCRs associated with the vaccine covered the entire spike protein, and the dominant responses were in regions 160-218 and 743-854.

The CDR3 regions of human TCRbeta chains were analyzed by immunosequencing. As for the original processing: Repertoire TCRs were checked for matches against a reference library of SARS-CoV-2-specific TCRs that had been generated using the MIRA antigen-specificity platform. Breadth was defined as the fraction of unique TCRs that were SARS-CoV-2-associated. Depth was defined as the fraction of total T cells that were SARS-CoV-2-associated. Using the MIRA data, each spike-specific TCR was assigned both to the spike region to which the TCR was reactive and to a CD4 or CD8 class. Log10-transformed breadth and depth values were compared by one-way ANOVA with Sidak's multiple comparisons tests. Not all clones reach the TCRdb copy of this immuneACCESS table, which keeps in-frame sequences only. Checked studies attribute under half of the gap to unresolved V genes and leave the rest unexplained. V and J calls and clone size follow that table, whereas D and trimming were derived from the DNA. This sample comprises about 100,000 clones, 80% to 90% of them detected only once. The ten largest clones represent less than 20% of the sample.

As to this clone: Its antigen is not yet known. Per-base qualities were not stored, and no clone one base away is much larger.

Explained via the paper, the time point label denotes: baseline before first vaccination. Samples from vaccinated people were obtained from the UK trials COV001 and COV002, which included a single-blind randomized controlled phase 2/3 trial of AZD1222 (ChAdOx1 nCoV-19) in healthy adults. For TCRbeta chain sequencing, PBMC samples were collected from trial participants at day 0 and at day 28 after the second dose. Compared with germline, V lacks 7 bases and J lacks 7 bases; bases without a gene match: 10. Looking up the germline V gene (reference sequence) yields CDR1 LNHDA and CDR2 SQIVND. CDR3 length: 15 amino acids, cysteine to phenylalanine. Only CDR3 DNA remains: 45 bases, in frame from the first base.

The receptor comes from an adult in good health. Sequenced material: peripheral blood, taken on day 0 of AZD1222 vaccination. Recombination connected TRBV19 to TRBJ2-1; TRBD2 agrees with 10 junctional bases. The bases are TGTGCCAGTAATAGAGTGACTAGCGGGTCGAATGAGCAGTTCTTC. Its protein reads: CASNRVTSGSNEQFF. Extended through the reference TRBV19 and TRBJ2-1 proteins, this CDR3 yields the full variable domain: DGGITQSPKYLFRKEGQNVTLSCEQNLNHDAMYWYRQDPGQGLRLIYYSQIVNDFQKGDIAEGYSVSREKKESFPLTVTSAQKNPTAFYLCASNRVTSGSNEQFFGPGTRLTVL.